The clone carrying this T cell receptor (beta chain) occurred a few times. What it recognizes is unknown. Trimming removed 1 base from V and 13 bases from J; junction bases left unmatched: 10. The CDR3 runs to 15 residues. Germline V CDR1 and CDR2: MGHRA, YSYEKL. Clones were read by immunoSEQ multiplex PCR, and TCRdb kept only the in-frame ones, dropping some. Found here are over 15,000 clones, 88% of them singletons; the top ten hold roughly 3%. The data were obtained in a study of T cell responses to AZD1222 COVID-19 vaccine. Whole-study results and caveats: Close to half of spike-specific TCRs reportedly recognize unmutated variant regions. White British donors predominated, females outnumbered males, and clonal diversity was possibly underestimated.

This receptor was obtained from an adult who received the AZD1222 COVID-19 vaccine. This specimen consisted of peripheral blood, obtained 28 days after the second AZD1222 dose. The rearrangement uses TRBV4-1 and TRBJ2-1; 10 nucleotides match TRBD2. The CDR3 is CASSQGPSGSRKQFF. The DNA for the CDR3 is TGCGCCAGCAGCCAAGGGCCTAGCGGGAGCAGGAAACAGTTCTTC.